The source of this T cell receptor beta chain is a study of T-cell reconstitution after alpha-beta-depleted transplantation in children. This CDR3 contains 16 residues. Germline V gene data show CDR1 as SGHDN and CDR2 as FVKESK. The germline V and J ends were trimmed by 7 bases and 2 bases, with 18 bases remaining between them. This clonotype was observed a few times. A library of TCRbeta sequences, prepared with unique molecular identifiers, was generated. TCRdb re-called the PCR reads through MiXCR, storing one row per CDR3 protein. In the table there are roughly 670,000 distinct CDR3 sequences, 10% to 15% of which are singletons.

The starting material was PBMCs, obtained before TCRalphabeta/CD19-depleted stem cell transplant. This sequence was found in a girl aged 2 to 10 with congenital amegakaryocytic thrombocytopenia, due to receive a stem cell transplant. V usage is TRBV14 and J usage is TRBJ2-1; D ambiguous. CDR3 DNA: TGTGCCAGCAACCTTAGCCCGGGTCAAACCTACAATGAGCAGTTCTTC. It codes for CASNLSPGQTYNEQFF.